This is a list of T cell receptor beta chains from one sample in a study of glioma-infiltrating T cells after dendritic cell vaccination. Only in-frame clones appear in the TCRdb table, and some are missing; sequencing was by immunoSEQ multiplex PCR. This sample has approximately 90,000 clones, with about 81% found just once. Sequences were derived from blood, sampled after dendritic cell vaccination. Source of these receptors: a human donor with glioblastoma. The conserved cysteine and the conserved F or W are not part of the CDR3 here.

TRBJ1-2 TRBV7-8 ASSSGQGDYGYT
TRBJ1-2 TRBV19 ASSAWGGERHGYT
TRBJ2-1 TRBV5-1 ASSPTLGQAGNEQF
TRBJ1-5 TRBV7-2 ASSAGTGFQPQH
TRBJ1-6 TRBV6-6 ASSPYGGSYNSPLH
TRBJ2-1 TRBV7-2 ASSLEGYQGEQF
TRBJ1-5 TRBV9 ASSVATGPNQPQH
TRBJ2-4 TRBV28 ARPGRGAVRKNIQY
TRBJ1-1 TRBV9 ASSLRGVGGAF
TRBJ2-7 TRBV6-5 ASSYSSSGGSVEQY
TRBJ2-1 TRBV11-3 ASSLGSWNNEQF
TRBJ1-2 TRBV7-9 ASSSHGTGTNYGYT
TRBJ2-3 TRBV11-2 ASSLGASGYTDTQY
TRBJ1-5 TRBV29-1 SVAQGENQPQH
TRBJ2-7 TRBV28 ASSSPATGRNEQY
TRBJ1-6 TRBV6-1 ASLASYSPLH
TRBJ1-2 TRBV7-9 ASSFRGGGYGYT
TRBJ2-3 TRBV5-4 ASSLGLGSGPQDTQY
TRBJ2-2 TRBV7-9 ASSPNPIYTGELF
TRBJ1-1 TRBV25-1 ASSPSPEGAF